This passage covers 19 T cell receptor beta chains from one sample sequenced in a study of T-cell reconstitution after alpha-beta-depleted transplantation in children. The TCRbeta library incorporated unique molecular identifiers. TCRdb re-called the PCR reads through MiXCR, storing one row per CDR3 protein. The table records approximately 230,000 distinct CDR3 sequences, roughly 23% of them present only once. The starting material was PBMCs, obtained before TCRalphabeta/CD19-depleted stem cell transplant. Receptor source: a girl between 2 and 10 years old with Fanconi anemia, due to receive a stem cell transplant.

The sample holds many counts of this clonotype. V gene TRBV20-1 combines with J gene TRBJ2-1, with 11 nucleotides matching TRBD2. The trim removed 3 bases at V and 3 bases at J, leaving 7 bases unmatched. The CDR3 has 16 residues. Germline lookup yields CDR1 DFQATT and CDR2 SNEGSKA (reference sequence). CDR3 sequence (DNA): TGCAGTGCTAGGGTAACTAGCGGGAGTCGCTACAATGAGCAGTTCTTC. Its protein product is CSARVTSGSRYNEQFF.

This clonotype was observed a handful of times. The rearrangement links TRBV5-4 to TRBJ2-5; the D gene is possibly TRBD2 (5 bases). Trimming cost V 3 bases and J 3 bases, with 12 bases left between them. CDR1 is SGHNT and CDR2 is YYREEE in the germline V gene (reference sequence). The CDR3 is 14 residues long. CDR3 in amino acids: CASSSLRAEETQYF. DNA of the CDR3: TGTGCCAGCAGCTCCCTGAGGGCAGAAGAGACCCAGTACTTC.

The J gene is TRBJ2-3, the V gene TRBV27; no definite D call. The CDR3 has 14 amino acids. The V end lost 4 bases, the J end lost 3 bases, and 11 bases lay between the germline ends. Germline V gene lookup returns CDR1 MNHEY and CDR2 SMNVEV (reference sequence). CDR3 protein: CASSYGPATDTQYF. The CDR3 DNA follows: TGTGCCAGCAGTTACGGACCAGCAACAGATACGCAGTATTTT.

This clonotype showed up many times. The chain is built from TRBV12-3 or TRBV12-4 and TRBJ2-7; tentatively, D is TRBD1 (6 bases). The V end was cut by 6 bases, the J end by 6 bases, with 18 bases between. The CDR3 sequence is 14 residues long. The CDR3 nucleotides read TGTGCCAGCAGACTGGGACATGCTACGGCCGAGCAGTACTTC. Translation: CASRLGHATAEQYF.

CDR3 residues: CASSIFGKAGGTDTQYF. DNA for the CDR3: TGTGCCAGCAGCATTTTTGGGAAAGCGGGAGGCACAGATACGCAGTATTTT. The rearrangement links TRBV12-3 or TRBV12-4 to TRBJ2-3; 8 positions match TRBD2. CDR3 size: 17 residues. V shed 6 bases and J 1 base; nucleotides not matched to a gene: 12.

This clonotype has a count of ten or more. J is TRBJ2-7 and V is TRBV20-1; D remains unclear. V was clipped by 5 bases and J by 5 bases, with 13 bases between them. The germline gives CDR1 DFQATT, CDR2 SNEGSKA (reference sequence). The CDR3 runs to 12 residues. This chain's CDR3 is CSALPRNDEQYF. CDR3 DNA sequence: TGCAGTGCTCTCCCGAGGAACGACGAGCAGTACTTC.

This clonotype was observed a handful of times. CDR3: CASSYSSGDQETQYF. The CDR3 DNA follows: TGTGCCAGCAGTTACTCATCGGGGGACCAAGAGACCCAGTACTTC. This chain links TRBV6-2 or TRBV6-3 with TRBJ2-5; TRBD2 is a possible D gene (6 bases). Looked up from germline, CDR1 is MNHEY and CDR2 is SVGEGT. Trimming stripped 0 bases from V and 0 bases from J, with 8 bases between. This CDR3 is 15 amino acids long.

The chain uses TRBV13 and TRBJ2-7; TRBD2 matches 13 bases. The length of the CDR3 is 17 residues. Germline assignment: CDR1 PRHDT and CDR2 FYEKMQ (reference sequence). V was pared by 5 bases and J by 3 bases, with 10 bases of the junction left unmatched. The CDR3 sequence is CASSPRLAGGPFYEQYF. The CDR3 bases are TGTGCCAGCAGCCCCCGACTAGCGGGAGGACCGTTCTACGAGCAGTACTTC.

This clonotype was detected a few times. The J gene is TRBJ2-1, the V gene TRBV28; 8 bases are a match to TRBD2. CDR1 MDHEN and CDR2 SYDVKM come from the germline V gene. With V trimmed by 2 bases and J by 6 bases, 9 bases remained unmatched. The CDR3 covers 16 residues. The CDR3 loop is CASSLGGGRIPNEQFF. The CDR3 coding sequence is TGTGCCAGCAGTTTAGGAGGCGGGAGGATCCCCAATGAGCAGTTCTTC.

This clonotype has a count of ten or more. This chain joins TRBV4-2 and TRBJ2-7; D may be TRBD2 (5 bases). In germline, CDR1 is LGHNA, CDR2 YNFKEQ. V was cut by 1 base and J by 2 bases, with 9 bases left in between. The CDR3 is made up of 14 amino acids. The CDR3 DNA is TGTGCCAGCAGCCAAGCGGGGTTTACCTACGAGCAGTACTTC. This codes for CASSQAGFTYEQYF.

The chain couples TRBV7-8 to TRBJ2-1; 12 bases map to TRBD2. Germline assignment: CDR1 SGHVS and CDR2 FQNEAQ. The CDR3 is 15 residues long. Germline trimming cut 5 bases from V and 9 bases from J; bases unmatched to any gene: 8. The CDR3 protein is CASSTRLAGVSEQFF. In nucleotides, the CDR3 is TGTGCCAGCAGCACCCGACTAGCGGGAGTTAGTGAGCAGTTCTTC.

The table lists this clonotype with a few counts. This chain joins TRBV5-1 and TRBJ2-2; no clear D. Per the germline V gene, CDR1 is SGHRS and CDR2 is YFSETQ. CDR3 length equals 15 residues. The V end lost 7 bases, the J end lost 4 bases, and 17 bases lay between the germline ends. CDR3 in DNA: TGCGCCAGCGCATACACGACGGGTCCCACCGGGGAGCTGTTTTTT. Its translation is CASAYTTGPTGELFF. Full variable domain (missing parts from reference TRBV5-1 and TRBJ2-2): KAGVTQTPRYLIKTRGQQVTLSCSPISGHRSVSWYQQTPGQGLQFLFEYFSETQRNKGNFPGRFSGRQFSNSRSEMNVSTLELGDSALYLCASAYTTGPTGELFFGEGSRLTVL.

This clonotype has at least ten counts. The chain couples TRBV12-3 or TRBV12-4 to TRBJ1-2, with D unclear. The V and J ends lost 8 bases and 0 bases respectively, with 10 bases between them. The CDR3 is 13 amino acids. The CDR3 region has the DNA TGTGCCAGCGAGCCTCATACTAACTATGGCTACACCTTC. Protein product: CASEPHTNYGYTF.

The gene calls are TRBV27 and TRBJ1-1; D may be TRBD1 (6 bases). Trimming took 1 base from V and 1 from J, leaving 16 bases between them. The CDR3 has 17 amino acids. In germline, CDR1 is MNHEY, CDR2 SMNVEV (reference sequence). The CDR3 is CASSLLVGGPGNTEAFF. CDR3 bases: TGTGCCAGCAGTTTATTAGTAGGGGGACCAGGGAACACTGAAGCTTTCTTT.

This clonotype has just a few counts. The chain recombines TRBV29-1 with TRBJ2-7; D is possibly TRBD2 (6 bases). This CDR3 has 14 residues. The germline V and J ends were trimmed by 0 bases and 2 bases, with 11 bases remaining between them. Germline assignment: CDR1 SQVTM and CDR2 ANQGSEA. CDR3 amino acids: CSVEETGGAYEQYF. The DNA for the CDR3 is TGCAGCGTTGAAGAAACCGGGGGTGCCTACGAGCAGTACTTC.

The table lists this clonotype with a count of one. This chain connects TRBV20-1 to TRBJ1-2; D is undetermined. The CDR3 loop spans 13 amino acids. Germline CDR1 reads DFQATT; CDR2 reads SNEGSKA (reference sequence). The V end lost 5 bases, the J end lost 0 bases, and 10 bases lay between the germline ends. The CDR3 loop reads CSAPLPANYGYTF. CDR3 in DNA: TGCAGTGCTCCCTTACCAGCTAACTATGGCTACACCTTC.

This clonotype was detected once. The chain recombines TRBV7-7 with TRBJ2-5; TRBD2 agrees at 12 bases. V was pared by 1 base and J by 5 bases, with 5 bases of the junction left unmatched. Germline-derived CDR1 and CDR2 are SSHAT and FNYEAQ (reference sequence). CDR3 length: 16 residues. CDR3 nucleotides: TGTGCCAGCAGCTTAGGACTAGCGGGAGTCCGGGAGACCCAGTACTTC. Its protein is CASSLGLAGVRETQYF.

The CDR3, as DNA: TGTGCTAGTGGTTTGGTACGCGATAGCAATCAGCCCCAGCATTTT. Protein: CASGLVRDSNQPQHF. J is TRBJ1-5 and V is TRBV12-5; no clear D gene. Trimming shortened V by 0 bases and J by 0 bases, and 6 bases separated the two germline ends. The CDR3 length is 15 residues. The germline gives CDR1 LGHNT, CDR2 FRNRAP.

The J gene is TRBJ2-3, the V gene TRBV3-1, with a possible D match to TRBD2 (6 bases). Trimming pared 2 bases from V and 2 bases from J, leaving 11 bases between. Per germline, CDR1 LGHDT and CDR2 YNNKEL (reference sequence). The length of the CDR3 is 15 residues. CDR3 sequence: CASSQWTIPTDTQYF. The CDR3 DNA reads as TGTGCCAGCAGCCAATGGACTATCCCCACAGATACGCAGTATTTT.